The rows below give T cell receptor beta chains drawn from one sample of a study of blood T cell repertoires in COVID-19. Libraries were prepared by immunoSEQ multiplex PCR; TCRdb keeps only in-frame clonotypes and omits some of them. The repertoire has about 160,000 clones, around 82% of them found once; the top ten carry 3.6%. Sequencing used PBMCs or T cells enriched from blood (not recorded which). These TCRs come from a woman in her forties or fifties in a cohort exposed to, infected with or recovered from COVID-19 (not recorded which). Both conserved end residues are part of each CDR3. The D gene is left open where the match is weak. Clone size is not always given. Where it is, it says once, few, many or a class for expanded clones.

size	V	D	J	CDR3	DNA
many	TRBV5-6	.	TRBJ1-2	CASSFLGDYGYTF	TGTGCCAGCAGCTTTCTAGGGGACTATGGCTACACCTTC
.	TRBV28	.	TRBJ1-2	CASSLRSKTLGREDGYTF	TGTGCCAGCAGTTTACGATCGAAGACTCTAGGACGGGAAGATGGCTACACCTTC
.	TRBV11-3	.	TRBJ2-1	CASSPRQASYNEQFF	TGTGCCAGCAGCCCCAGACAGGCGTCCTACAATGAGCAGTTCTTC
.	TRBV7-2	TRBD1	TRBJ1-5	CASSPGQGRNQPQHF	TGTGCCAGCAGCCCCGGACAGGGTCGGAATCAGCCCCAGCATTTT
.	TRBV5-1	TRBD1	TRBJ2-1	CASSFGSGTGYNEQFF	TGCGCCAGCAGCTTTGGCTCCGGGACAGGCTACAATGAGCAGTTCTTC
.	TRBV7-2	.	TRBJ2-3	CASSQTDTQYF	TGTGCCAGCAGCCAAACAGATACGCAGTATTTT
few	TRBV5-5	TRBD2	TRBJ2-1	CASSLSGGPYNEQFF	TGTGCCAGCAGCTTAAGCGGGGGTCCCTACAATGAGCAGTTCTTC
.	TRBV28	.	TRBJ2-3	CASSLGGMTDTQYF	TGTGCCAGCAGTTTGGGGGGAATGACAGATACGCAGTATTTT
.	TRBV18	TRBD1	TRBJ1-2	CASSPRITATGDPLGYTF	TGTGCCAGCTCACCACGGATAACAGCGACAGGGGACCCTCTTGGCTACACCTTC
.	TRBV7-2	.	TRBJ2-3	CASSRPGGTDTQYF	TGTGCCAGCAGCCGGCCGGGTGGAACAGATACGCAGTATTTT
.	TRBV6-5	TRBD1	TRBJ1-4	CASSFRPGQGNEKLFF	TGTGCCAGCAGTTTTCGACCGGGACAGGGGAATGAAAAACTGTTTTTT
.	TRBV30	.	TRBJ1-1	CAWGTLGGSTEAFF	TGTGCCTGGGGGACATTGGGAGGGAGCACTGAAGCTTTCTTT